This T cell receptor (beta chain) was captured in a study of blood T cell repertoires in COVID-19. Study at large: Samples representing acute and convalescent COVID-19 were sourced from the United States, Italy and Spain. T cells, B-cell-depleted T cells, or PBMCs supplied cDNA or gDNA.

Sequencing used immunoSEQ multiplex PCR; TCRdb keeps in-frame clones, though not all of them. The table lists about 160,000 clones, over 70% of them singletons. Researchers sorted participants into cohorts using their self-reported clinical history. Per the germline V gene, CDR1 is SEHNR and CDR2 is FQNEAQ (reference sequence). CDR3 length: 12 amino acids. This clone was detected once. The junction shows a germline mismatch at one end, possibly a read error. Sequenced: PBMCs or T cells enriched from blood (not recorded which). The chain combines TRBV7-9 with TRBJ1-2; TRBD1 is a possible D gene (5 bases). This sequence originates from a woman aged 35 to 49 with acute COVID-19. The CDR3 region is CASTLTGGGYTF. The CDR3 bases are TGTGCCAGCACCTTAACCGGGGGTGGCTACACCTTC.